This T cell receptor (beta chain) comes out of a study of T cell responses to AZD1222 COVID-19 vaccine. Study at large: Samples with a second dose at about 4 or about 12 weeks were pooled together.

Study-level findings and limits: Samples come after the peak T cell response, not at day 14. As reported, nearly half of all spike-specific TCRs target variant regions that are unmutated. The donor group comprised mostly white British people and more females; the analysis possibly underestimated clonal diversity.

V lost 5 bases and J 1 base, leaving 15 bases between the germline ends. Germline CDR1 is SEHNR and CDR2 is FQNEAQ (reference sequence). This CDR3 comprises 15 residues. TCRdb's copy holds only in-frame clones and misses some; the assay was immunoSEQ multiplex PCR. Seen here are 130,000 or so clones, roughly 90% observed once, and the top ten hold about 1.5%. As for this clone: Its antigen remains unknown.

The sequence came from an adult in good health. The sequencing here drew on peripheral blood, taken on day 0 of AZD1222 vaccination. The V and J genes are TRBV7-9 and TRBJ2-7, with a weak D call TRBD1 (6 bases). The CDR3 region is CASSSLRQGSYEQYF. The CDR3 DNA reads TGTGCCAGCAGCAGTCTTCGCCAGGGGTCCTACGAGCAGTACTTC.